The 16 T cell receptor beta chains in this list originate from one sample, sequenced in a study of shared clonotypes between healthy human individuals. Produced via immunoSEQ multiplex PCR; TCRdb's table is partial and in-frame only. Of 550,000 to 600,000 clones listed, around 78% were seen once; the top ten hold 12%. What was sequenced was PBMCs. All receptors derive from a woman aged 40 to 50 in good health. Some clones in this sample may be carry-over from other donors' samples.

The chain uses TRBV28 and TRBJ1-1, with TRBD1 as a possible D gene (5 bases). Germline V gene data show CDR1 as MDHEN and CDR2 as SYDVKM. V lost 6 bases and J 10 bases, leaving 30 bases between the germline ends. The CDR3 is made up of 17 amino acids. The CDR3 bases are TGTGCCAGCAGGTATACAAAAACCCCTGACAGCGGCCGGGGAGCTTTCTTT. It codes for CASRYTKTPDSGRGAFF.

V gene TRBV7-3 combines with J gene TRBJ2-3, with unresolved D. Germline V gives CDR1 SGHTA, CDR2 FQGTGA. The length of the CDR3 is 10 residues. V lost 3 bases to trimming and J lost 7 bases, with 2 bases between them. The CDR3, as DNA: TGTGCCAGCAGCTTGAATACGCAGTATTTT. Its protein product is CASSLNTQYF.

The chain has TRBV6-4 and TRBJ2-1, with TRBD2 as a possible D gene (5 bases). Looked up from germline, CDR1 is MRHNA and CDR2 is SNTAGT. V lost 5 bases, J lost 4 bases, and 9 bases lay in between. This CDR3 contains 13 residues. This chain's CDR3 is CASSQDLYNEQFF. The DNA of the CDR3 is TGTGCCAGCAGTCAGGACTTATACAATGAGCAGTTCTTC.

With regard to this clone: Other DNA sequences in this specimen translate into the identical CDR3. This sequence joins TRBV11-1 and TRBJ2-1, with 11 bases aligning to TRBD2. The CDR3 spans 16 residues. The V gene's germline CDR1 is SGHAT and CDR2 FQDESV (reference sequence). Trimming cost V 4 bases and J 4 bases; bases outside gene matches: 6. CDR3 in DNA: TGTGCCAGCAGCTCCTCCGGGACTAGCGGATACAATGAGCAGTTCTTC. It translates to CASSSSGTSGYNEQFF.

The rearrangement links TRBV9 to TRBJ1-2; D is uncertain. V shed 4 bases and J shed 1 base, with 11 bases lying between them. This CDR3 is 14 amino acids long. Germline loops: CDR1 SGDLS, CDR2 YYNGEE. CDR3 nucleotide sequence: TGTGCCAGCAGCTTCGACGGAGATAACTATGGCTACACCTTC. Amino acid sequence: CASSFDGDNYGYTF.

V gene TRBV28 combines with J gene TRBJ2-5; TRBD2 matches 9 bases. The J call may be in error: the DNA end matches TRBJ2-7 better. The germline gives CDR1 MDHEN, CDR2 SYDVKM. CDR3 length equals 15 residues. This CDR3 reads CASSPSGMSPYEQYF. CDR3 DNA: TGTGCCAGCAGTCCTAGCGGGATGAGCCCCTACGAGCAGTACTTC.

The rearrangement joins TRBV5-4 to TRBJ2-3; D unclear. V was trimmed by 1 base and J by 1 base, leaving 7 bases between them. The CDR3 is made up of 14 amino acids. Germline-derived CDR1 and CDR2 are SGHNT and YYREEE (reference sequence). The CDR3 DNA is TGTGCCAGCAGCTTGCGCCAGGGCACAGATACGCAGTATTTT. Translating gives CASSLRQGTDTQYF. Full variable domain (missing parts from reference TRBV5-4 and TRBJ2-3): ETGVTQSPTHLIKTRGQQVTLRCSSQSGHNTVSWYQQALGQGPQFIFQYYREEENGRGNFPPRFSGLQFPNYSSELNVNALELDDSALYLCASSLRQGTDTQYFGPGTRLTVL.

On this clone: This sample also contains other DNA sequences that code for the same CDR3. V gene TRBV7-2 combines with J gene TRBJ2-3, with 7 positions matching TRBD2. CDR1 SGHTA and CDR2 FQGNSA come from the germline V gene. The CDR3 loop spans 16 amino acids. With 1 base clipped from V and 0 bases from J, the junction kept 4 bases outside the gene matches. CDR3 DNA sequence: TGTGCCAGCAGCTTAGTTCCTAGCGGTAGCACAGATACGCAGTATTTT. Its translation: CASSLVPSGSTDTQYF.

The chain is built from TRBV5-4 and TRBJ2-3; 8 positions match TRBD2. With V trimmed by 0 bases and J by 0 bases, 6 bases remained unmatched. In germline, CDR1 is SGHNT, CDR2 YYREEE (reference sequence). The CDR3 has 17 amino acids. Here the CDR3 DNA reads TGTGCCAGCAGCTTGGACCTAGCGGGTTATAGCACAGATACGCAGTATTTT. Its protein is CASSLDLAGYSTDTQYF.

The chain links TRBV18 to TRBJ2-3, with 11 nucleotides matching TRBD2. J gave up 5 bases and V 6 bases, and 10 bases lay outside the gene matches. CDR3 length equals 16 residues. CDR1 and CDR2 (germline): KGHSH, LQKENI. The CDR3 region has the DNA TGTGCCAGCTCCTCCGGGACTAGCGGCTTGGTAGATACGCAGTATTTT. It yields the protein CASSSGTSGLVDTQYF.

The chain employs TRBV7-9 and TRBJ2-3, with 12 bases that match TRBD2. This CDR3 has 16 amino acids. Germline CDR1 is SEHNR and CDR2 is FQNEAQ (reference sequence). Trimming took 5 bases from V and 5 from J; bases not matched to a gene: 8. The CDR3 DNA follows: TGTGCCAGCAGCCGGGGGACTAGCGGGCTAATAGATACGCAGTATTTT. Amino acids: CASSRGTSGLIDTQYF.

Details on this clone: The sample holds other DNA sequences that translate to the same CDR3. V usage is TRBV7-3 and J usage is TRBJ2-5; no clear D gene. The germline gives CDR1 SGHTA, CDR2 FQGTGA. V was shortened by 0 bases and J by 1 base, with 3 bases between the two germline ends. The CDR3 has 13 residues. As DNA, the CDR3 is TGTGCCAGCAGCTTAACAGCCCAAGAGACCCAGTACTTC. Translation gives CASSLTAQETQYF.

The chain joins TRBV15 to TRBJ1-3, with no clear D. CDR3 length: 15 amino acids. V lost 0 bases, J lost 2 bases, and 8 bases lay in between. CDR1 is LNHNV and CDR2 is YYDKDF in the germline V gene (reference sequence). Here the CDR3 DNA reads TGTGCCACCAGCAGAGATCAGGAACCTGGAAACACCATATATTTT. The encoded protein is CATSRDQEPGNTIYF.

The gene calls are TRBV9 and TRBJ2-5; D gene uncertain. This CDR3 has 13 residues. V lost 2 bases, J lost 2 bases, and 7 bases lay in between. Germline assignment: CDR1 SGDLS and CDR2 YYNGEE. The CDR3 loop reads CASSVQPQETQYF. The CDR3 nucleotides read TGTGCCAGCAGCGTGCAGCCTCAAGAGACCCAGTACTTC.

The genes are TRBV27 and TRBJ2-7; a possible D gene is TRBD1 (7 bases). Germline-derived CDR1 and CDR2 are MNHEY and SMNVEV (reference sequence). The CDR3 runs to 14 residues. Trimming pared 6 bases from V and 4 bases from J, leaving 16 bases between. As DNA, the CDR3 is TGTGCCAGCAGATTCGACAGGGAGGATTACGAGCAGTACTTC. It specifies CASRFDREDYEQYF.

This chain uses TRBV6-5 with TRBJ2-2; D is unclear. Germline CDR1 and CDR2: MNHEY and SVGAGI. The CDR3 has 12 amino acids. V was pared by 2 bases and J by 7 bases, with 5 bases between. DNA of the CDR3: TGTGCCAGCAGTTACAGGGTCGGGGAGCTGTTTTTT. It codes for CASSYRVGELFF.